A selection of T cell receptor beta chains follows, all from one sample in a study of T cell changes during pregnancy in multiple sclerosis. Sequencing used immunoSEQ multiplex PCR; TCRdb keeps in-frame clones, though not all of them. The table has around 48,000 clones, roughly 90% seen once. The sample consisted of CD8+ T cells from peripheral blood mononuclear cells, taken before pregnancy. Every receptor here comes from a female donor with multiple sclerosis, enrolled in a pregnancy study. The CDR3 runs from the conserved cysteine through the conserved F or W. A D gene is named only where the DNA matches it firmly. Some rows have no size entry. The others give once, few or many, or a class for an expanded clone.

d_gene | abundance | j_gene | v_gene | CDR3nt | CDR3aa
. | . | TRBJ1-1 | TRBV4-1 | TGCGCCAGCGCCGATTTAGAAATGAACACTGAAGCTTTCTTT | CASADLEMNTEAFF
. | . | TRBJ2-3 | TRBV12-2 | TGTGCAAGTCGCTTAGCGCCCCCACCTCTAGCGGGGGGCTCGGATACGCAGTATTTT | CASRLAPPPLAGGSDTQYF
. | . | TRBJ1-1 | TRBV19 | TGTGCCAGTAGTATAGGGCGGTGGAACACTGAAGCTTTCTTT | CASSIGRWNTEAFF
. | . | TRBJ1-2 | TRBV6-1 | TGTGCCAGCAGTGAAAAGGACAGTGAATTCTATGGCTACACCTTC | CASSEKDSEFYGYTF
TRBD1 | . | TRBJ1-2 | TRBV6-5 | TGTGCCAGCAGTTACTCCGGGACAGGGAATGGCTACACCTTC | CASSYSGTGNGYTF
. | . | TRBJ1-2 | TRBV9 | TGTGCCAGCAGCGTAGGGGTAGGGGCCAACTATGGCTACACCTTC | CASSVGVGANYGYTF
. | once | TRBJ2-2 | TRBV7-2 | TGTGCCAGCAGCCATAGTGCCGGGGAGCTGTTTTTT | CASSHSAGELFF
TRBD1 | . | TRBJ1-4 | TRBV4-3 | TGCGCCAGCAGCCAAGATCCGGGACAGGGTACAACTAATGAAAAACTGTTTTTT | CASSQDPGQGTTNEKLFF
. | . | TRBJ1-2 | TRBV7-2 | TGTGCCAGCAGGACAGGTCATGGCTACACCTTC | CASRTGHGYTF
TRBD1 | . | TRBJ2-2 | TRBV9 | TGTGCCAGCAGCGCCCCGGGGACAGGGGTAGTCGGGGAGCTGTTTTTT | CASSAPGTGVVGELFF
. | . | TRBJ2-5 | TRBV6-5 | TGTGCCAGCAGTTACTCGTCGGACCAAGAGACCCAGTACTTC | CASSYSSDQETQYF
. | once | TRBJ2-7 | TRBV18 | TGTGCCAGCTCACCAACTAACTACGAGCAGTACTTC | CASSPTNYEQYF
. | . | TRBJ2-2 | TRBV4-2 | TGTGCCAGCAGCCATCTATCGGAGGCGGGGGAGCTGTTTTTT | CASSHLSEAGELFF
. | once | TRBJ2-7 | TRBV9 | TGTGCCAGCAGCGGTAGTGGACACCCAACCTCCTACGAGCAGTACTTC | CASSGSGHPTSYEQYF
. | . | TRBJ2-2 | TRBV27 | TGTGCCAGCAGTTTTCACACCACCGGGGAGCTGTTTTTT | CASSFHTTGELFF
TRBD1 | . | TRBJ2-7 | TRBV19 | TGTGCCAGTAGTATAATTAGGACAGGGGCGGAGGAGCAGTACTTC | CASSIIRTGAEEQYF
TRBD1 | . | TRBJ1-2 | TRBV27 | TGTGCCACCCTTGGGGACAGAAACTATGGCTACACCTTC | CATLGDRNYGYTF
. | . | TRBJ2-7 | TRBV5-6 | TGTGCCAGCAGCCCCAGCACGGGGTACGAGCAGTACTTC | CASSPSTGYEQYF
. | . | TRBJ1-1 | TRBV7-9 | TGTGCCAGCAGACAGGGAGGGGATGAAGCTTTCTTT | CASRQGGDEAFF
TRBD1 | once | TRBJ2-2 | TRBV12-5 | TGTGCTAGTGGTTTCACGACAGGGATGGACACCGGGGAGCTGTTTTTT | CASGFTTGMDTGELFF
. | . | TRBJ2-5 | TRBV21-1 | TGTGCCAGCAGCAAAGAAAGAAGACTAGCGGGCTTGGAGACCCAGTACTTC | CASSKERRLAGLETQYF
. | . | TRBJ1-5 | TRBV6-5 | TGTGCCAGCAGTTACTCGGGGGACATCCGCAATCAGCCCCAGCATTTT | CASSYSGDIRNQPQHF
TRBD2 | . | TRBJ2-3 | TRBV6-1 | TGTGCCAGCAGTGAATATAGCGGGGGGACGACAGATACGCAGTATTTT | CASSEYSGGTTDTQYF
. | . | TRBJ1-6 | TRBV7-8 | TGTGCCAGCAGCTTAGCAGGGGCGGCCTATAATTCACCCCTCCACTTT | CASSLAGAAYNSPLHF
TRBD1 | . | TRBJ1-1 | TRBV4-3 | TGCGCCAGCAGCCAAGATTGGGACAGGGTCACTGAAGCTTTCTTT | CASSQDWDRVTEAFF
TRBD1 | . | TRBJ1-2 | TRBV9 | TGTGCCAGCAGCGTGGGACAGGGAGGTGGCTACACCTTC | CASSVGQGGGYTF
. | . | TRBJ1-2 | TRBV5-6 | TGTGCCAGCAGCAACTCACAGGAATATGGCTACACCTTC | CASSNSQEYGYTF
. | once | TRBJ2-5 | TRBV6-5 | TGTGCCAGCAGTTACTCGGACTCGACGACGGAGACCCAGTACTTC | CASSYSDSTTETQYF
. | . | TRBJ2-7 | TRBV6-1 | TGTGCCAGCAGTGACTTCGAGGGCTACGAGCAGTACTTC | CASSDFEGYEQYF
. | . | TRBJ2-4 | TRBV7-2 | TGTGCCAGCAGCTTGGTAGCGTCCAAAAACATTCAGTACTTC | CASSLVASKNIQYF
. | few | TRBJ1-2 | TRBV7-9 | TGTGCCAGCAGCTCGAGACAGTATGGCTACACCTTC | CASSSRQYGYTF
TRBD2 | . | TRBJ2-2 | TRBV4-3 | TGCGCCAGCAGCCAAGAACGCGGGGGGGCCACCGGGGAGCTGTTTTTT | CASSQERGGATGELFF
. | . | TRBJ2-3 | TRBV4-3 | TGCGCCAGCAGCCCCGAGGTAGGAGGGGCAGACACAGATACGCAGTATTTT | CASSPEVGGADTDTQYF
TRBD2 | . | TRBJ2-7 | TRBV27 | TGTGCCAGCAGGCTAGCGGGGGACTACGAGCAGTACTTC | CASRLAGDYEQYF
. | . | TRBJ2-3 | TRBV13 | TGTGCCAGCAGCTTCCTACTAGTTGATACGCAGTATTTT | CASSFLLVDTQYF
TRBD2 | . | TRBJ2-7 | TRBV4-2 | TGTGCCAGCAGCCAAGGTCCCCTTCTGCACAGCGGGGACTCCTACGAGCAGTACTTC | CASSQGPLLHSGDSYEQYF
TRBD2 | . | TRBJ2-1 | TRBV9 | TGTGCCAGCAGCGGACGCGGGGGGGCAAATGAGCAGTTCTTC | CASSGRGGANEQFF
. | . | TRBJ2-2 | TRBV4-3 | TGCGCCAGCAGCCCCTATATTTGGGCTCCGGGGGAGCTGTTTTTT | CASSPYIWAPGELFF
TRBD2 | . | TRBJ2-5 | TRBV9 | TGTGCCAGAAGGACGACTAAGGCGGGGGTGGCCCAGTACTTC | CARRTTKAGVAQYF
. | . | TRBJ2-5 | TRBV9 | TGTGCCAGCAGCGTAGGAGGGGGTCGGACAGAGACCCAGTACTTC | CASSVGGGRTETQYF
. | . | TRBJ1-6 | TRBV18 | TGTGCCAGCTCTTCCGCGGGGGTAGGGTCACCCCTCCACTTT | CASSSAGVGSPLHF
. | . | TRBJ1-1 | TRBV14 | TGTGCCAGCAGCCCCCTTCCCCTTAAAGAAAATAGTAACACTGAAGCTTTCTTT | CASSPLPLKENSNTEAFF
TRBD1 | . | TRBJ1-2 | TRBV30 | TGTGCCTGGAGTCAGTCCGGGACAGGGGGGTTAAACTATGGCTACACCTTC | CAWSQSGTGGLNYGYTF
. | . | TRBJ2-5 | TRBV6-1 | TGTGCCAGCAGTGAACGAAGCGAGACCCAGTACTTC | CASSERSETQYF
. | . | TRBJ2-7 | TRBV4-3 | TGCGCCAGCAGCCTCCGGGGGACCTACGAGCAGTACTTC | CASSLRGTYEQYF
TRBD1 | . | TRBJ2-4 | TRBV9 | TGTGCCAGCAGCGTAGACGGGACAGGGGGGAGAAACATTCAGTACTTC | CASSVDGTGGRNIQYF
TRBD1 | . | TRBJ1-6 | TRBV4-1 | TGCGCCAGCAGCCCCGGACAGGGGAATTCACCCCTCCACTTT | CASSPGQGNSPLHF
. | . | TRBJ1-4 | TRBV18 | TGTGCCAGCTCACCAGTCGACACGGCTAATGAAAAACTGTTTTTT | CASSPVDTANEKLFF
. | . | TRBJ1-5 | TRBV7-2 | TGTGCCAGCAGCTTAGCGGCAGATAGCAATCAGCCCCAGCATTTT | CASSLAADSNQPQHF
TRBD1 | . | TRBJ1-5 | TRBV29-1 | TGCAGCGTTGAGGACAGGGACCTTGGGCCCCAGCATTTT | CSVEDRDLGPQHF
TRBD2 | . | TRBJ2-1 | TRBV19 | TGTGCCAGTAGTAAACTAGCGGGGGGCTACAATGAGCAGTTCTTC | CASSKLAGGYNEQFF
TRBD2 | . | TRBJ2-3 | TRBV7-9 | TGTGCCAGCAGCCCTCTAAGCGGGGGGGCTAGCACAGATACGCAGTATTTT | CASSPLSGGASTDTQYF
. | . | TRBJ1-1 | TRBV7-9 | TGTGCCAGCAGCCCACAGAACATGAACACTGAAGCTTTCTTT | CASSPQNMNTEAFF